The T cell receptor beta chain described here comes from a study of T cells in Graves' hyperthyroidism and ophthalmopathy. There were TCR beta CDR3 regions amplified from RNA transcripts. Carried out on the TCR CDR3, a first-round RT-PCR used the HTBI primer set. TCRdb independently ran MiXCR on the multiplex PCR reads; one entry per CDR3 protein. This table has approximately 700,000 distinct CDR3 sequences, about 45% appearing once. Study-wide findings and caveats: Most thyroid clonotypes with frequency above 0.001 were detected in blood.

Regarding this clonotype: Its antigen remains unknown. Compared with germline, one end of the junction differs, possibly owing to a read error.

The length of the CDR3 is 14 residues. Per germline, CDR1 SEHNR and CDR2 FQNEAQ (reference sequence). Patients having uncontrolled infection, another autoimmune disease, pregnancy or lactation were not included. The TCR sequence derives from an adult man with Graves' disease, either hyperthyroidism or ophthalmopathy (not recorded which). The specimen was peripheral blood or thyroid tissue (not recorded which). The chain uses TRBV7-9 and TRBJ2-7; tentative D call: TRBD2 (5 bases). CDR3 residues: CACSPGGGSYEQYF. The CDR3 DNA follows: TGTGCCTGCAGCCCTGGAGGCGGATCCTACGAACAGTACTTC.